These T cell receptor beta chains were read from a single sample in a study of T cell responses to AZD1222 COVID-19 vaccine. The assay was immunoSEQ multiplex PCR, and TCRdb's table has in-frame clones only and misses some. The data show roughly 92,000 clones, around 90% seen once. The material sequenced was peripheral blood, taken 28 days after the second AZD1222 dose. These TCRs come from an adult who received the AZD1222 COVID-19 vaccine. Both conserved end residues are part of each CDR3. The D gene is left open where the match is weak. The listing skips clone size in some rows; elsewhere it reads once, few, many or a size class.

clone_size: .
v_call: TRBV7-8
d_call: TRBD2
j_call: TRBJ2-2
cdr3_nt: TGTGCCAGCAATAATCTTCAGCGGGGGGTCGGGGAGCTGTTTTTT
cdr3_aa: CASNNLQRGVGELFF

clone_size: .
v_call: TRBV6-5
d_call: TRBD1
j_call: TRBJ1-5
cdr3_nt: TGTGCCAGCAGACACACCGGGACAGGGGGTCAGCCCCAGCATTTT
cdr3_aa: CASRHTGTGGQPQHF

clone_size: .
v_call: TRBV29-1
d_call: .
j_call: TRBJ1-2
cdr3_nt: TGCAGCGTTGAAGAGGATGTCCCTAACTATGGCTACACCTTC
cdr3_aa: CSVEEDVPNYGYTF

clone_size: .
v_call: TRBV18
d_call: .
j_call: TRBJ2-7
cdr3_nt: TGTGCCAGCTCACCCTCACAGGGTGCCTACGAGCAGTACTTC
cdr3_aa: CASSPSQGAYEQYF

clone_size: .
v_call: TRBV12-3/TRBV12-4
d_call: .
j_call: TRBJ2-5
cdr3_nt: TGTGCCAGCAGTGGGAGTGAGGGGATTACCCAGTACTTC
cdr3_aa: CASSGSEGITQYF

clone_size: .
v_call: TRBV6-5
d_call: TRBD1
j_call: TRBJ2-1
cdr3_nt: TGTGCCAGCAGTTGGACAGGGGTGGGCAATGAGCAGTTCTTC
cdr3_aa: CASSWTGVGNEQFF

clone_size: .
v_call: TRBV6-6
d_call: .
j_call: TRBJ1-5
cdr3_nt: TGTGCCAGCAGTCAAGGGCGTCATCAGCCCCAGCATTTT
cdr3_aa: CASSQGRHQPQHF

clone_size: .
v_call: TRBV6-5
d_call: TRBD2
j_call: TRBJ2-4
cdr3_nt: TGTGCCAGCACCCTTGGGACTAACAAAAACATTCAGTACTTC
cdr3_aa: CASTLGTNKNIQYF

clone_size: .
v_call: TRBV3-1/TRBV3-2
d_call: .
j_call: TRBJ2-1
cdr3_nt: TGTGCCAGCAGCTCCACTGGGGAGCAGTTCTTC
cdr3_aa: CASSSTGEQFF

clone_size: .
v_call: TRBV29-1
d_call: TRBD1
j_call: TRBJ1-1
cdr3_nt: TGCAGCGCACCAGAGGACAGGGGTGCTGAAGCTTTCTTT
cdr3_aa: CSAPEDRGAEAFF

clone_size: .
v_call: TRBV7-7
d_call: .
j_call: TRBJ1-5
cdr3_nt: TGTGCCAGCAGCTTGGGGGGGCTTGCAGGCAATCAGCCCCAGCATTTT
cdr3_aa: CASSLGGLAGNQPQHF

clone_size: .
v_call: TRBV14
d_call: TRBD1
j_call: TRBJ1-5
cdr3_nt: TGTGCCAGCAGCCCCTTCCCGACAGGGGACTATAATCAGCCCCAGCATTTT
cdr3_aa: CASSPFPTGDYNQPQHF

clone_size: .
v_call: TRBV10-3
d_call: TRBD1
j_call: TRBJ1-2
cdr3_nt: TGTGCCATCAGTGAGACGCGGGACAGCTATGGCTACACCTTC
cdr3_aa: CAISETRDSYGYTF

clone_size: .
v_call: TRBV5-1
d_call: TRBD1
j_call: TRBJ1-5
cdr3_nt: TGCGCCAGCAGCCCATTTGGGGGACAGGGCCGGGGCAATCAGCCCCAGCATTTT
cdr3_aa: CASSPFGGQGRGNQPQHF

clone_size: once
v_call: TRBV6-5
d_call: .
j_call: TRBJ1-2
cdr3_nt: TGTGCCAGCAGTTACGGACAGTTTGGCTACACCTTC
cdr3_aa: CASSYGQFGYTF

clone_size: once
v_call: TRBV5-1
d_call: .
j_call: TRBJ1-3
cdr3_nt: TGCGCCAGCAGCTTCCAAGGGACCGCTGGAAACACCATATATTTT
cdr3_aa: CASSFQGTAGNTIYF

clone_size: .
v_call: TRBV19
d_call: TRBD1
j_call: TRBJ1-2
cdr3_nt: TGTGCCAGTAGAGCCGCCAGGGGGGCTTCGTACTATGGCTACACCTTC
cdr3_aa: CASRAARGASYYGYTF

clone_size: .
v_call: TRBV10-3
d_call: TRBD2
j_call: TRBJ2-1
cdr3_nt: TGTGCCATCAGTGAGGCTAGCGGGGGTAGAGATGAGCAGTTCTTC
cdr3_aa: CAISEASGGRDEQFF

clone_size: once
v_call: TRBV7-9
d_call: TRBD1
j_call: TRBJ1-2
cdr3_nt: TGTGCCAGCAGCGTCGGGACAGGGGGATGGGGCTACACCTTC
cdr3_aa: CASSVGTGGWGYTF

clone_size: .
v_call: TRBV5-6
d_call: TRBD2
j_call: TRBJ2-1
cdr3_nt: TGTGCCAGCAGCTCCGATACTAGCGGGATGGGCAATGAGCAGTTCTTC
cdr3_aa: CASSSDTSGMGNEQFF

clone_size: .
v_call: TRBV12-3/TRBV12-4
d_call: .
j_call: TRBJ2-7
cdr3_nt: TGTGCCAGCAGTTTAGGGCCAGGACCGGAGCAGTACTTC
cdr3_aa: CASSLGPGPEQYF

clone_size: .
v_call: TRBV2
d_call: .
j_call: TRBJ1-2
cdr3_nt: TGTGCCATCCACAGGGAGGGCTCCTATGGCTACACCTTC
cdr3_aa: CAIHREGSYGYTF

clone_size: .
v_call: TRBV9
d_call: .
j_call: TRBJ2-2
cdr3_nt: TGTGCCAGCAGCGTAGGACCCACCGGGGAGCTGTTTTTT
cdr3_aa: CASSVGPTGELFF

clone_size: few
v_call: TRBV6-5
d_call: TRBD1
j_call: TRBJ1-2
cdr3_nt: TGTGCCAGCAGTTACTCGGGACAGGGGGGCTATGGCTACACCTTC
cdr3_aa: CASSYSGQGGYGYTF

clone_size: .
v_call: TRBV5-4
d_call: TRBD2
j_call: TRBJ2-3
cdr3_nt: TGTGCCAGCAGCCGTCAACAGGGACTAGCATCGGATACGCAGTATTTT
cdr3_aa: CASSRQQGLASDTQYF

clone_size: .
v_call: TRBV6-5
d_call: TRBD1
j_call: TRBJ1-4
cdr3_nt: TGTGCCAGCAGACAGACAGGGGGTGGGAATGAAAAACTGTTTTTT
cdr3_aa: CASRQTGGGNEKLFF

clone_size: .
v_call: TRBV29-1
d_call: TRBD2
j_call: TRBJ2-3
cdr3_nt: TGCAGCGTTGGGCGGGGGGCTGATACGCAGTATTTT
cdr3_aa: CSVGRGADTQYF

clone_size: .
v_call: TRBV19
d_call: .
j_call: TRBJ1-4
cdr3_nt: TGTGCCAGTAGTATGTGGGATAGGGTCCCTAATGAAAAACTGTTTTTT
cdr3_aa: CASSMWDRVPNEKLFF

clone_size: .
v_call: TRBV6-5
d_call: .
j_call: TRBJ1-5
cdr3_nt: TGTGCCAGCTTACCGAATTATAGCAATCAGCCCCAGCATTTT
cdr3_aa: CASLPNYSNQPQHF

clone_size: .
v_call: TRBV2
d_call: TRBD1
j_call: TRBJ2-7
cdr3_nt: TGTGCCAGCAGTGAAGAAGGGACAGCTAACTACGAGCAGTACTTC
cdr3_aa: CASSEEGTANYEQYF

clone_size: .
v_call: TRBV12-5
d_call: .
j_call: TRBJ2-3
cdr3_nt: TGTGCTAGTGGTTTGGCTCTAACAGATACGCAGTATTTT
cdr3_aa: CASGLALTDTQYF

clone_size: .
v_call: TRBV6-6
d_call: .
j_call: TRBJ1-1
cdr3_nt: TGTGCCAGCAGCCAGTATCTCGAGGGGACTGAAGCTTTCTTT
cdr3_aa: CASSQYLEGTEAFF

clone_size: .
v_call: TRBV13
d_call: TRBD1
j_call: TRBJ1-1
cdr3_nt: TGTGCCAGCAGCTCCCAGGGGGCAGGGACGACTTTCTTT
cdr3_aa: CASSSQGAGTTFF

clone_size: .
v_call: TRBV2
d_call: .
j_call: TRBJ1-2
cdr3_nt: TGTGCCAGCAGCCCCGGGGACTATGGCTACACCTTC
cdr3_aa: CASSPGDYGYTF

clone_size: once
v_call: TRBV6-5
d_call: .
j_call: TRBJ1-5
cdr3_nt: TGTGCCAGCAGTCCGGGAGAAATTAGCAATCAGCCCCAGCATTTT
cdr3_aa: CASSPGEISNQPQHF

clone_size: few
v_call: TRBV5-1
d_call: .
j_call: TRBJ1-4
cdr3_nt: TGCGCCAGCAGCCCGGGTCGCCCCGCTGAAAAACTGTTTTTT
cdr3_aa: CASSPGRPAEKLFF